This entry is about one TCR beta chain. Its matching antigen is unknown. The data are from a study of cytomegalovirus exposure and HLA in healthy donors. Study summary: There were about 85 million unique TCRs (from HLA-typed donors) in an early data release.

Germline V CDR1 and CDR2: SGHRS, YFSETQ. The V gene end was trimmed by 4 bases and the J gene end by 3 bases; junction bases not matched to a gene: 5. The CDR3 has 17 amino acids. Study-level results: The study listed roughly 150 cytomegalovirus-associated TCR beta chains. Both high specificity and high sensitivity reportedly marked the classifier's diagnosis of cytomegalovirus status. Solely CMV serostatus was available to characterize immune exposure.

The PCR used 60 Vbeta and 13 Jbeta primers. Sequencing used immunoSEQ multiplex PCR; TCRdb keeps in-frame clones, though not all of them. The sample comprises approximately 88,000 clones, around four fifths of which are singletons, and under 8% rests with the top ten. This receptor was taken from a man aged 45-65 years in good health and CMV-seropositive. J is TRBJ2-2 and V is TRBV5-1; 14 nucleotides agree with TRBD2. Sequencing was performed on PBMCs. The CDR3 spells CASSPRTSGGYTGELFF. The CDR3 DNA sequence: TGCGCCAGCAGCCCTCGGACTAGCGGGGGGTACACCGGGGAGCTGTTTTTT.